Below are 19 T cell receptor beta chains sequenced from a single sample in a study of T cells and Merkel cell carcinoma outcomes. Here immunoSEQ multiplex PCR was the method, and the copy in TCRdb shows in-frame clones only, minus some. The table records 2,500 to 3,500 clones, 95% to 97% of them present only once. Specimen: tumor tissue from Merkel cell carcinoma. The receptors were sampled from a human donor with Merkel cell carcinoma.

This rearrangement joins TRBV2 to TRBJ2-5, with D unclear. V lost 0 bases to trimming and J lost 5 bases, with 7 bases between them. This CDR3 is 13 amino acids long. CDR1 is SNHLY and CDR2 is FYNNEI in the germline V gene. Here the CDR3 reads CASSEARRETQYF. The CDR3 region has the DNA TGTGCCAGCAGTGAAGCTAGGCGGGAGACCCAGTACTTC.

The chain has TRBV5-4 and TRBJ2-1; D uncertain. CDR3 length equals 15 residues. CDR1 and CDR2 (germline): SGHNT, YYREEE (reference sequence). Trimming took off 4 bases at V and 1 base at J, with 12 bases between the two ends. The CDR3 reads CASSHRRVSYNEQFF. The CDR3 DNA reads TGTGCCAGCAGCCACCGAAGGGTTTCCTACAATGAGCAGTTCTTC. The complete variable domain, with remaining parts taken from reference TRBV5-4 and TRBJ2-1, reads ETGVTQSPTHLIKTRGQQVTLRCSSQSGHNTVSWYQQALGQGPQFIFQYYREEENGRGNFPPRFSGLQFPNYSSELNVNALELDDSALYLCASSHRRVSYNEQFFGPGTRLTVL.

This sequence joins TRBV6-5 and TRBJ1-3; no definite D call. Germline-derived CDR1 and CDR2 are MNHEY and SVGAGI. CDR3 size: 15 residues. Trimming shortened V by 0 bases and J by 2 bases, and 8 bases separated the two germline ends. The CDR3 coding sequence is TGTGCCAGCAGTTACTCGCAGAGGACTGGAAACACCATATATTTT. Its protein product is CASSYSQRTGNTIYF.

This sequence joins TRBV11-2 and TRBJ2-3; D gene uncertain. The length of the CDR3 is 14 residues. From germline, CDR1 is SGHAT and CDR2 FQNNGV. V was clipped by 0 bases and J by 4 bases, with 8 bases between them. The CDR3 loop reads CASSLDLGPDTQYF. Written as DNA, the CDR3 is TGTGCCAGCAGCTTAGATCTTGGCCCAGATACGCAGTATTTT.

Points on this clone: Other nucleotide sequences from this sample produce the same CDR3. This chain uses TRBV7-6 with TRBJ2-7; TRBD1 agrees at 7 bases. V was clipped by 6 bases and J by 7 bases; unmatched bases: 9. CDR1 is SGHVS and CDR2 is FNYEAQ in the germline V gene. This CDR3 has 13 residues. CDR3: CASSRQGAEEQYF. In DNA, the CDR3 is TGTGCCAGCAGTCGACAGGGAGCGGAAGAGCAGTACTTC.

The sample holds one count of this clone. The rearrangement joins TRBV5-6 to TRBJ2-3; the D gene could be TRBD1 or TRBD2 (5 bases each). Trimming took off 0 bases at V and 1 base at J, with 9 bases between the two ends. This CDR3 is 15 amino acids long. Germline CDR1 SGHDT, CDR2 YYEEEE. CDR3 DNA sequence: TGTGCCAGCAGCTTGGGAACGGGGCGCACAGATACGCAGTATTTT. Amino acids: CASSLGTGRTDTQYF.

CDR3 DNA sequence: TGTGCCAGCAGCTTAAACTTAATAGAAAACAATGAGCAGTTCTTC. It specifies CASSLNLIENNEQFF. The chain uses TRBV7-9 and TRBJ2-1; D is undetermined. The CDR3 is 15 residues long. V lost 2 bases and J 5 bases, leaving 13 bases between the germline ends. Germline CDR1 SEHNR, CDR2 FQNEAQ (reference sequence).

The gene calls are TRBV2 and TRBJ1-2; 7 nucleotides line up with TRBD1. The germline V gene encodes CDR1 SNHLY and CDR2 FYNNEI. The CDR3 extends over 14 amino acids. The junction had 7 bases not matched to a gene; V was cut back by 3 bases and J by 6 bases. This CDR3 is CASSESVRGNGYTF. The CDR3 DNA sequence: TGTGCCAGCAGTGAGTCGGTCAGGGGGAATGGCTACACCTTC. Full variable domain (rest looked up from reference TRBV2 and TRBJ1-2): EPEVTQTPSHQVTQMGQEVILRCVPISNHLYFYWYRQILGQKVEFLVSFYNNEISEKSEIFDDQFSVERPDGSNFTLKIRSTKLEDSAMYFCASSESVRGNGYTFGSGTRLTVV.

The CDR3 region is CASSIEPGRTYEQYF. CDR3 coding DNA: TGTGCCAGTAGTATAGAGCCGGGACGAACCTACGAGCAGTACTTC. The chain carries TRBV19 and TRBJ2-7; possibly TRBD1 or TRBD2 for D (5 bases each). Germline-derived CDR1 and CDR2 are LNHDA and SQIVND (reference sequence). Trimming stripped 0 bases from V and 2 bases from J, with 11 bases between. The CDR3 is made up of 15 amino acids.

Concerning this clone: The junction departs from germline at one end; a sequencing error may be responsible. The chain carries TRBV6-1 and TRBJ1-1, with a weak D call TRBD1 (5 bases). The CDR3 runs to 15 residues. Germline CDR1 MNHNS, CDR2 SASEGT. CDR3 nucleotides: TGTGTCAGCAGTGAAACCGACGGGGGTTGGACTGAAGCTTTCTTT. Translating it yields CVSSETDGGWTEAFF.

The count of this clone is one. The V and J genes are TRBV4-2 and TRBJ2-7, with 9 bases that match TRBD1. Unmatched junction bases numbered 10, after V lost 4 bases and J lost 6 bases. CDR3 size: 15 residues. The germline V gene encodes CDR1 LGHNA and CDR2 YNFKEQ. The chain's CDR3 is CASSLTGTGHREQYF. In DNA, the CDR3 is TGTGCCAGCAGCCTCACCGGGACAGGGCACCGCGAGCAGTACTTC.

CDR3 sequence reads: CASSLGQGRSGYTF. For the CDR3, the DNA is TGTGCCAGCAGCTTAGGGCAGGGGAGAAGTGGCTACACCTTC. V gene TRBV7-9 combines with J gene TRBJ1-2, with D maybe TRBD1 (6 bases). The CDR3 is made up of 14 amino acids. Germline V gene lookup returns CDR1 SEHNR and CDR2 FQNEAQ (reference sequence). With 1 base removed from V and 7 bases from J, the gap between germline ends came to 13 bases.

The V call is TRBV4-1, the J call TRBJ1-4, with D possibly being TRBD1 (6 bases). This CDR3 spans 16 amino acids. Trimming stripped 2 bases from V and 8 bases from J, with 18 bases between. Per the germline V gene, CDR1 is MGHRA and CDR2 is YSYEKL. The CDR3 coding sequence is TGCGCCAGCAGCCAATGGAGAGGCAGGGGCGGGGAAAAACTGTTTTTT. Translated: CASSQWRGRGGEKLFF.

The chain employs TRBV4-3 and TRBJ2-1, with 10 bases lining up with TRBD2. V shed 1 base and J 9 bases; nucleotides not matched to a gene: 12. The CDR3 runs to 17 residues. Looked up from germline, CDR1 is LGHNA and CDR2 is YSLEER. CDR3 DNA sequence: TGCGCCAGCAGCCAAGGGTTCTCTAGCGGGAGATTGGGTGAGCAGTTCTTC. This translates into CASSQGFSSGRLGEQFF.

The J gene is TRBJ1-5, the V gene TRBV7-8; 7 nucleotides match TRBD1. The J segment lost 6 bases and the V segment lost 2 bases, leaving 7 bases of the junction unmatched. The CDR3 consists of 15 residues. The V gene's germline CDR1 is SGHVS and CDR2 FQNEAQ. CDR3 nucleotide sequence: TGTGCCAGCAGCTTACGGACAGGAGGGGGTCAGCCCCAGCATTTT. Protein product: CASSLRTGGGQPQHF.

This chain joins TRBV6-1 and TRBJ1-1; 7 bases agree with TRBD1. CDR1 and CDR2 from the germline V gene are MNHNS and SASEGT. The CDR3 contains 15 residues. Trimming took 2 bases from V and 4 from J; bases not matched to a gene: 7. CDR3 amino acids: CASSERGRGPTEAFF. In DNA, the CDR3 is TGTGCCAGCAGTGAAAGGGGGAGGGGGCCCACTGAAGCTTTCTTT.

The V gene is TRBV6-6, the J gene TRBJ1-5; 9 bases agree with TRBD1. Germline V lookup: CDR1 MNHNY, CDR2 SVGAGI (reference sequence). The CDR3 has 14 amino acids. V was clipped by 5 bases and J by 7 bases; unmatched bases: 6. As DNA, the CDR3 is TGTGCCAGCAGTAGGGGACAGGGTGCCCAGCCCCAGCATTTT. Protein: CASSRGQGAQPQHF.

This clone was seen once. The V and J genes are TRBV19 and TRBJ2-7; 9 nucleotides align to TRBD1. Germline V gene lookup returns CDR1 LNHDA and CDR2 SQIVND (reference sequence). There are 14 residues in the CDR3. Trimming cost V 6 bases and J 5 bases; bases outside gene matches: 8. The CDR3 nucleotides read TGTGCCAGTAGCCCCGGGACAGGGTCCCACGAGCAGTACTTC. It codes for CASSPGTGSHEQYF.

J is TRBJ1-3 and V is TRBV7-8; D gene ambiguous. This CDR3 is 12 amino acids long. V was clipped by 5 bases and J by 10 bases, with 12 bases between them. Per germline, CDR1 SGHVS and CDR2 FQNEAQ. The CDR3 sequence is CASSPGWETIYF. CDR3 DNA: TGTGCCAGCAGCCCCGGGTGGGAGACCATATATTTT.